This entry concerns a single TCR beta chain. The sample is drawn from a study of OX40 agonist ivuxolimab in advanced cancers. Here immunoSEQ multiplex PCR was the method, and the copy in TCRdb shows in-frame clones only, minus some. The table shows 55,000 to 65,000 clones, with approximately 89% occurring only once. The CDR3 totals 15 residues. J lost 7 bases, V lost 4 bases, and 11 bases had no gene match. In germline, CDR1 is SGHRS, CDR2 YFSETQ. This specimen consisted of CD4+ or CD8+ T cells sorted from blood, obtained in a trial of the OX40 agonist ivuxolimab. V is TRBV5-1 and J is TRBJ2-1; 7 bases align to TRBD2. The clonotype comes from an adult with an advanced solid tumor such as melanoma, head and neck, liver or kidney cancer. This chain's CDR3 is CASSPGTLGGNEQFF. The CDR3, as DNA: TGCGCCAGCAGCCCCGGGACCCTCGGGGGGAATGAGCAGTTCTTC. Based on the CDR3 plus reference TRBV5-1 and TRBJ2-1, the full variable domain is KAGVTQTPRYLIKTRGQQVTLSCSPISGHRSVSWYQQTPGQGLQFLFEYFSETQRNKGNFPGRFSGRQFSNSRSEMNVSTLELGDSALYLCASSPGTLGGNEQFFGPGTRLTVL.